This T cell receptor (beta chain) was identified in a study of blood T cell repertoires in COVID-19. Study in general: Acute and convalescent COVID-19 samples came from the United States, Italy and Spain. T cells, B-cell-depleted T cells, or PBMCs provided the cDNA or gDNA that served as material.

In the original analysis: The authors estimated nucleated cell counts from reference gene primer amplification. Clones were read by immunoSEQ multiplex PCR, and TCRdb kept only the in-frame ones, dropping some. V and J calls and clone size follow that table, whereas D and trimming were derived from the DNA. Counted here are more than 250,000 clones, more than 75% occurring once; the ten biggest clones make up roughly 1.6%. Per germline, CDR1 SGHRS and CDR2 YFSETQ. V shed 4 bases and J 2 bases; nucleotides not matched to a gene: 5. This CDR3 has 16 amino acids. The sample consisted of peripheral blood. This receptor was obtained from a woman aged 45-65 years with acute or convalescent COVID-19. The chain joins TRBV5-1 to TRBJ2-1; TRBD2 aligns across 11 bases. The CDR3 here is CASSGELAGAYNEQFF. CDR3 sequence (DNA): TGCGCCAGCAGCGGGGAACTAGCGGGAGCCTACAATGAGCAGTTCTTC.